At least ten counts were recorded for the clone carrying this T cell receptor (beta chain). What it recognizes is unknown. This entry is derived from a study of breast tumors, draining lymph nodes, adjacent tissues. Study-wide results and limits: Compared with basal-like, luminal-like tumors shared significantly more repertoire with nontumor tissue. Tumors had less TCR diversity than lymph nodes, more than nontumor tissue.

TCRdb fed the multiplex PCR reads into MiXCR, producing one record per CDR3 protein. The sample includes 14,000 to 15,000 distinct CDR3 sequences, around 47% of them seen just once. V was cut by 3 bases and J by 2 bases, with 5 bases left in between. Germline assignment: CDR1 SEHNR and CDR2 FQNEAQ (reference sequence). CDR3 length: 12 amino acids. Material for sequencing was tumor-adjacent breast tissue. This receptor was obtained from a female donor with breast cancer. Some clones in this sample may be carry-over from other donors' samples. V and J are TRBV7-9 and TRBJ2-7; D is ambiguous. The CDR3 loop reads CASSFVTYEQYF. For the CDR3, the DNA is TGTGCCAGCAGCTTTGTAACCTACGAGCAGTACTTC.